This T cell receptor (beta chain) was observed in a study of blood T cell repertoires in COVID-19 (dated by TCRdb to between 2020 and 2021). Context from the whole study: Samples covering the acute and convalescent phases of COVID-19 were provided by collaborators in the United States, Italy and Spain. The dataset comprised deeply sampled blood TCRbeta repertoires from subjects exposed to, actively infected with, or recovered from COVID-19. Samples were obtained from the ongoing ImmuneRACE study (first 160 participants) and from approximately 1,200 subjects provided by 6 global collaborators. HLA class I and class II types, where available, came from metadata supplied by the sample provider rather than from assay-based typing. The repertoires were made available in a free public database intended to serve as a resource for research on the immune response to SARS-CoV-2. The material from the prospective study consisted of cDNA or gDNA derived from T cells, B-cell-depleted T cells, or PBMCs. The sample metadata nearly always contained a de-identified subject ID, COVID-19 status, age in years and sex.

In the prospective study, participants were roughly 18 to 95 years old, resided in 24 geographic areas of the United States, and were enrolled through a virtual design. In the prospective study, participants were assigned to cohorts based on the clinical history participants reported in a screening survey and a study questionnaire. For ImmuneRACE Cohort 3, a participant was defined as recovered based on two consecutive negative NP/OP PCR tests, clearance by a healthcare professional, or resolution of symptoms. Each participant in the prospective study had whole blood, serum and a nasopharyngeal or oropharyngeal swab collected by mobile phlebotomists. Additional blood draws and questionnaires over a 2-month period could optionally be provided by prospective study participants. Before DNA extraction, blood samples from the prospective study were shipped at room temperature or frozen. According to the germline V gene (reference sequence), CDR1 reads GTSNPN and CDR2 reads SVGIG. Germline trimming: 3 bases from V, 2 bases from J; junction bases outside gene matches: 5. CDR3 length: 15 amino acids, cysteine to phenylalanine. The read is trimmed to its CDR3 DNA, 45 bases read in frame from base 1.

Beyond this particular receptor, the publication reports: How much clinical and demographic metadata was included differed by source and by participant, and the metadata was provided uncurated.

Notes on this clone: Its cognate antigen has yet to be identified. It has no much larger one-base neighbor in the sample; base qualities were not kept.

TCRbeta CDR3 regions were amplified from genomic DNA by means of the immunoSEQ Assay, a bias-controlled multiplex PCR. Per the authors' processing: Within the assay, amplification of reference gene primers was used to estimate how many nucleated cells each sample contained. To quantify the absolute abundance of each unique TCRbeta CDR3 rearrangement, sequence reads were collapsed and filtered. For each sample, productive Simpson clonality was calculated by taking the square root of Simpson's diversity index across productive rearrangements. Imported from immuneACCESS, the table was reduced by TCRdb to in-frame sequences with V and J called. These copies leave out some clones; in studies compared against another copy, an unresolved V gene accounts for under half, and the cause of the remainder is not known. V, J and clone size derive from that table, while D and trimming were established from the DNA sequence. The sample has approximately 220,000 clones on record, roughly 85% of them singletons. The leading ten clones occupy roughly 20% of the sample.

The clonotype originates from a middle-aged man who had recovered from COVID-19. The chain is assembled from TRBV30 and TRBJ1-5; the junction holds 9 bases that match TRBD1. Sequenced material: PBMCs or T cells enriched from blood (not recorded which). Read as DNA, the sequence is TGTGCCTGGAGAATACAGGGGGCTGGCAATCAGCCCCAGCATTTT. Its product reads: CAWRIQGAGNQPQHF.